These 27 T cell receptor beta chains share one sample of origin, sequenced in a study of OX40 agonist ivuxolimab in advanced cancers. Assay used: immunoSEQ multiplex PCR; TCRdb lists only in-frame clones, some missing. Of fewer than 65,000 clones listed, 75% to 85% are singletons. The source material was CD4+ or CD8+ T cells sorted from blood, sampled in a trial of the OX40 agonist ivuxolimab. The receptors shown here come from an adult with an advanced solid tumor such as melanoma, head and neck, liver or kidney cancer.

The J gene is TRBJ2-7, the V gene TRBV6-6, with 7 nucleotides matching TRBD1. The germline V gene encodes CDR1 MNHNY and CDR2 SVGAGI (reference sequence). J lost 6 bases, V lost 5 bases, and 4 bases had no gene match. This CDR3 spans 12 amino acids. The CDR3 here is CASSRQGSEQYF. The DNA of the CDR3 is TGTGCCAGCAGTCGACAGGGTTCCGAGCAGTACTTC.

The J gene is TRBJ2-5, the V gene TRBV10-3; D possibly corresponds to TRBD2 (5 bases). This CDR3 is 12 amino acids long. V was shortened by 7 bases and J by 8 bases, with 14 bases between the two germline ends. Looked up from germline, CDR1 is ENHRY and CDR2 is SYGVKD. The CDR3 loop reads CAIKGPGITQYF. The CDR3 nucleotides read TGTGCCATCAAAGGACCCGGGATCACCCAGTACTTC.

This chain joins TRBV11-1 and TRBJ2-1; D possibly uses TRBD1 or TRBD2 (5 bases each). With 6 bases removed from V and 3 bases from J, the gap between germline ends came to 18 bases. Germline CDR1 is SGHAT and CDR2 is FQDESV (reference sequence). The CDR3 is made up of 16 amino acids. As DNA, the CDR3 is TGTGCCAGCAGGCCTTTCGCCTCAGGGAGCTACAATGAGCAGTTCTTC. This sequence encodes CASRPFASGSYNEQFF.

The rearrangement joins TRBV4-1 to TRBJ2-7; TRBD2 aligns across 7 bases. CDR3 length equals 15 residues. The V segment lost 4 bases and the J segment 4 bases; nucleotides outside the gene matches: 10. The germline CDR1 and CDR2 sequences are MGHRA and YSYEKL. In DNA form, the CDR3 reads TGCGCCAGCAGCCCAGAGGGAGGGCCGGGATACGAGCAGTACTTC. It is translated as CASSPEGGPGYEQYF.

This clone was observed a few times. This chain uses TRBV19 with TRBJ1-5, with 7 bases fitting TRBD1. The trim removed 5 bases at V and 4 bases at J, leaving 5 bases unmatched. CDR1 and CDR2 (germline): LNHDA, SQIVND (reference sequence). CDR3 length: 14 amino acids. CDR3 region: CASSFGTVNQPQHF. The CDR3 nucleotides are TGTGCCAGTAGTTTCGGGACAGTTAATCAGCCCCAGCATTTT.

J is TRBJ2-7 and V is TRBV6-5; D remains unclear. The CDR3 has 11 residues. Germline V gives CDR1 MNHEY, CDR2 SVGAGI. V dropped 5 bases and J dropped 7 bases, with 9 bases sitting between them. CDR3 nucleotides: TGTGCCAGCAGTCCCCTGATAGAGCAGTACTTC. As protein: CASSPLIEQYF.

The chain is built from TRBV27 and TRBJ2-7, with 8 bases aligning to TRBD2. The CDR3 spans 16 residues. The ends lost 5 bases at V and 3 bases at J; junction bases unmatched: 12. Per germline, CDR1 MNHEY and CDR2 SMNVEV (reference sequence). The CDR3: CASSHTEASGFYEQYF. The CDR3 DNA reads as TGTGCCAGCAGTCACACCGAGGCTAGCGGGTTCTACGAGCAGTACTTC.

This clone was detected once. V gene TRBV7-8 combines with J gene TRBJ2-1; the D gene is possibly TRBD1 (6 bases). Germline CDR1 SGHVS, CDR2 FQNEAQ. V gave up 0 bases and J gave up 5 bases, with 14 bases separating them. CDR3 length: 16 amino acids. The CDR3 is CASSLAGASTNNEQFF. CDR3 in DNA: TGTGCCAGCAGCTTAGCGGGGGCTAGTACCAACAATGAGCAGTTCTTC.

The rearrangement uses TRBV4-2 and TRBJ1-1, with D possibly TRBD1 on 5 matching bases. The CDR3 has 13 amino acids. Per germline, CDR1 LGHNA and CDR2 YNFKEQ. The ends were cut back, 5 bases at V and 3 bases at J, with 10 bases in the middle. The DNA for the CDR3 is TGTGCCAGCAGCACGATCAGGGACACTGAAGCTTTCTTT. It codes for CASSTIRDTEAFF.

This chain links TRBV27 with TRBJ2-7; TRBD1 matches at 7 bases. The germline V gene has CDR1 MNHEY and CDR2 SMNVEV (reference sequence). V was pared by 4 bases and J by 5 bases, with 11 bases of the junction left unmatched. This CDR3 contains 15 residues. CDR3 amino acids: CASSSPGTAKNEQYF. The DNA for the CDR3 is TGTGCCAGCAGTTCTCCCGGGACAGCGAAGAACGAGCAGTACTTC.

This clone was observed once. CDR3 loop: CASSPTPGQGFDEQYF. CDR3 bases: TGTGCCAGCAGCCCGACGCCGGGACAGGGGTTCGACGAGCAGTACTTC. The rearrangement uses TRBV7-2 and TRBJ2-5, with 10 bases lining up with TRBD1. The J call is uncertain, as TRBJ2-7 better fits the DNA end. This CDR3 comprises 16 residues. Germline lookup yields CDR1 SGHTA and CDR2 FQGNSA.

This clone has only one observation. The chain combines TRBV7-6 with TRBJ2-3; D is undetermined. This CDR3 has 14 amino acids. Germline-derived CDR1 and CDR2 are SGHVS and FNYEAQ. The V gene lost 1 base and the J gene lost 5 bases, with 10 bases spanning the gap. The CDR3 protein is CASSLGSAVDTQYF. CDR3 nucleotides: TGTGCCAGCAGCTTAGGGTCGGCGGTAGATACGCAGTATTTT.

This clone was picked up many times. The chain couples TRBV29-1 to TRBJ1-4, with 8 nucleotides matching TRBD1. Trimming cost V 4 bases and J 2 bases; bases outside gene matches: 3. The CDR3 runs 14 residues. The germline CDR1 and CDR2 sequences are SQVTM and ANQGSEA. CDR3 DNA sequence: TGCAGCGTTGGAGACAGGGGCACTAATGAAAAACTGTTTTTT. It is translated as CSVGDRGTNEKLFF.

The CDR3 region is CSVRTDRNTIYF. CDR3 in DNA: TGCAGCGTCCGGACAGATAGAAACACCATATATTTT. This chain connects TRBV29-1 to TRBJ1-3; a weak D match, TRBD1 (6 bases). The V gene's germline CDR1 is SQVTM and CDR2 ANQGSEA. The CDR3 contains 12 residues. The V and J ends lost 6 bases and 5 bases respectively, with 11 bases between them. Full variable domain (missing parts from reference TRBV29-1 and TRBJ1-3): SAVISQKPSRDICQRGTSLTIQCQVDSQVTMMFWYRQQPGQSLTLIATANQGSEATYESGFVIDKFPISRPNLTFSTLTVSNMSPEDSSIYLCSVRTDRNTIYFGEGSWLTVV.

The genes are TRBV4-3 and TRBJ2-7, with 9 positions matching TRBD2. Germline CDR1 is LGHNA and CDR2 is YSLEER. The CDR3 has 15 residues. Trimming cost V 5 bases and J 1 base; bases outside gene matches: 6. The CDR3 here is CASSFESGRSYEQYF. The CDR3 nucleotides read TGCGCCAGCAGCTTCGAGAGCGGGAGGTCCTACGAGCAGTACTTC.

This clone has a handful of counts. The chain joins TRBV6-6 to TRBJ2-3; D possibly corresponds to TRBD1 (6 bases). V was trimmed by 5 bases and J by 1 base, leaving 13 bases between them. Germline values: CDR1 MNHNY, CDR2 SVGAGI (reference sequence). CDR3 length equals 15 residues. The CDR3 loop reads CASSPGAGGTDTQYF. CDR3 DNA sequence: TGTGCCAGCAGTCCCGGCGCAGGGGGCACAGATACGCAGTATTTT.

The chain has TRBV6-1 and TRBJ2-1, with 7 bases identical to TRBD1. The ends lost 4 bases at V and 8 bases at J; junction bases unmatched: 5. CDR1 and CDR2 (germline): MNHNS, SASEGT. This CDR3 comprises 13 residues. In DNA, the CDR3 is TGTGCCAGCAGTGTTTGGACAGGTCATGAGCAGTTCTTC. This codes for CASSVWTGHEQFF.

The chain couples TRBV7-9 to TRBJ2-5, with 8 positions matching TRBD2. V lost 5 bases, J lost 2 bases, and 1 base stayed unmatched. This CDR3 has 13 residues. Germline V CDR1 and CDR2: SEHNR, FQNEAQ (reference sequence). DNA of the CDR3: TGTGCCAGCAGCACTAGCGGACAAGAGACCCAGTACTTC. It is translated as CASSTSGQETQYF.

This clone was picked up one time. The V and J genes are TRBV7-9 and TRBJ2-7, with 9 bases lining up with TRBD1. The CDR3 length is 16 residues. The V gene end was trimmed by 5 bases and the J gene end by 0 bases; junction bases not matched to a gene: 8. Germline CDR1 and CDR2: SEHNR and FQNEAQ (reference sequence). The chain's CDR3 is CASSPVTGGDSYEQYF. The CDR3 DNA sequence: TGTGCCAGCAGCCCCGTGACAGGGGGAGACTCCTACGAGCAGTACTTC.

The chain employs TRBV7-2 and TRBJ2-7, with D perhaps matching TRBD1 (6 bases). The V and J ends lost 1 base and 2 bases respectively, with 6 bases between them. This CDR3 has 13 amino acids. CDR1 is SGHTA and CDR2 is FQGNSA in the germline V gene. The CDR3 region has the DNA TGTGCCAGCAGCTTAGAGGGGGCCTACGAGCAGTACTTC. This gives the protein CASSLEGAYEQYF.

CDR3 sequence (DNA): TGTGCCAGCAGCTCACGACAGGGGGCGCGCAATGAGCAGTTCTTC. Translation: CASSSRQGARNEQFF. The genes are TRBV7-2 and TRBJ2-1; TRBD1 matches 10 bases. In germline, CDR1 is SGHTA, CDR2 FQGNSA. The V and J ends lost 4 bases and 6 bases, in that order; junction bases with no gene match: 6. The CDR3 contains 15 residues.

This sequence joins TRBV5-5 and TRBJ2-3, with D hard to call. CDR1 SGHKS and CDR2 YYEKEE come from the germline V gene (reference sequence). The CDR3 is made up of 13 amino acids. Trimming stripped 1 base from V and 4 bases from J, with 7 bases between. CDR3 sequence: CASSLLGSDTQYF. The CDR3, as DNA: TGTGCCAGCAGCTTGTTAGGTTCAGATACGCAGTATTTT.

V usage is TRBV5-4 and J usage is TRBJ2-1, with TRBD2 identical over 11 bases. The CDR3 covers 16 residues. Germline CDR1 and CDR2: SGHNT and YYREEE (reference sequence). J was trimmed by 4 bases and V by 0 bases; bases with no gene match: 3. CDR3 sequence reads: CASSLGSGGAYNEQFF. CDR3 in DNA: TGTGCCAGCAGCTTGGGTAGCGGGGGGGCTTACAATGAGCAGTTCTTC.

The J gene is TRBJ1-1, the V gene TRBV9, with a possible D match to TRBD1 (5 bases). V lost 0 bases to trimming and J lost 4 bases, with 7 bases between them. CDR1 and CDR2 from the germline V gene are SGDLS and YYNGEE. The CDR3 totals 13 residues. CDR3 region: CASSVADSTEAFF. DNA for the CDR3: TGTGCCAGCAGCGTAGCTGACAGCACTGAAGCTTTCTTT.

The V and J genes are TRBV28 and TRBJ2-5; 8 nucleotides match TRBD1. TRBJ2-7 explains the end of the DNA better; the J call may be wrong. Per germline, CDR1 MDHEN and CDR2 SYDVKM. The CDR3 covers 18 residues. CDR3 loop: CASSFSTGVPTPNYEQYF. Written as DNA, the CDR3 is TGTGCCAGCAGTTTTTCGACAGGGGTCCCGACGCCAAATTACGAGCAGTACTTC.

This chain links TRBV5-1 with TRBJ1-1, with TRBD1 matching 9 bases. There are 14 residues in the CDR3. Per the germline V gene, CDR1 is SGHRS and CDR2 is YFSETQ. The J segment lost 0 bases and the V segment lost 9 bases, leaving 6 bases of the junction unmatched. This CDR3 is CATRDREVNTEAFF. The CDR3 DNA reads TGCGCCACCCGGGACAGGGAAGTGAACACTGAAGCTTTCTTT.

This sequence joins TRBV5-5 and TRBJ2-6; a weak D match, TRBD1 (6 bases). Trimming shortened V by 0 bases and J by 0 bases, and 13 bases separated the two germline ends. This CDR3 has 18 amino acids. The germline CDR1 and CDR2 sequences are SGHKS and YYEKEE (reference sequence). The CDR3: CASSLVVTGLSGANVLTF. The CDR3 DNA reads TGTGCCAGCAGCTTGGTGGTGACAGGTCTCTCTGGGGCCAACGTCCTGACTTTC. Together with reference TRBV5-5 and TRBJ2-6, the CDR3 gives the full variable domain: DAGVTQSPTHLIKTRGQQVTLRCSPISGHKSVSWYQQVLGQGPQFIFQYYEKEERGRGNFPDRFSARQFPNYSSELNVNALLLGDSALYLCASSLVVTGLSGANVLTFGAGSRLTVL.